A single sample gave rise to the 9 T cell receptor beta chains below, sequenced in a study of CD8 T cells in ankylosing spondylitis. TCRdb re-called the 5' RACE reads through MiXCR, storing one row per CDR3 protein. The sample comprises about 310,000 distinct CDR3 sequences, less than 25% of which are singletons, and roughly 3.6% rests with the top ten. Sequenced sample: blood, either unsorted or a sorted T cell fraction (not recorded which). The receptors stem from a female donor with ankylosing spondylitis or in good health (not recorded which).

V and J are TRBV30 and TRBJ2-5; TRBD2 matches at 11 bases. CDR3 length equals 15 residues. Germline V lookup: CDR1 GTSNPN, CDR2 SVGIG (reference sequence). With V trimmed by 0 bases and J by 7 bases, 7 bases remained unmatched. The CDR3 loop is CAWSVSTSGSRTQYF. The DNA of the CDR3 is TGTGCCTGGAGTGTGTCTACTAGCGGGAGCAGGACCCAGTACTTC.

The chain carries TRBV5-1 and TRBJ1-3, with D possibly matching TRBD1 (5 bases). The CDR3 totals 14 residues. V was shortened by 5 bases and J by 3 bases, with 12 bases between the two germline ends. Germline loops: CDR1 SGHRS, CDR2 YFSETQ. DNA of the CDR3: TGCGCCAGCAGTACGTCAGGGATTGGAAACACCATATATTTT. Translated: CASSTSGIGNTIYF.

There are a few counts of this clonotype. This chain joins TRBV7-2 and TRBJ1-1; D might be TRBD1 (6 bases). CDR3 length equals 14 residues. Trimming left V 7 bases short and J 5 bases short, with 17 bases between. Germline V gene lookup returns CDR1 SGHTA and CDR2 FQGNSA. As DNA, the CDR3 is TGTGCCAGCACCGTTGGACAGTCGAAGACTGAAGCTTTCTTT. Its translation: CASTVGQSKTEAFF.

The CDR3 DNA reads TGTGCCAGCAGCTTCATTGGGAGCGAGCAGTACTTC. Translation gives CASSFIGSEQYF. The chain recombines TRBV7-2 with TRBJ2-7; possibly TRBD2 for D (5 bases). CDR1 SGHTA and CDR2 FQGNSA come from the germline V gene. Trimming shortened V by 3 bases and J by 6 bases, and 9 bases separated the two germline ends. This CDR3 is 12 amino acids long. The variable domain in full, completed from reference TRBV7-2 and TRBJ2-7, reads GAGVSQSPSNKVTEKGKDVELRCDPISGHTALYWYRQSLGQGLEFLIYFQGNSAPDKSGLPSDRFSAERTGGSVSTLTIQRTQQEDSAVYLCASSFIGSEQYFGPGTRLTVT.

This clonotype appeared many times. The gene calls are TRBV12-3 or TRBV12-4 and TRBJ2-1; D remains ambiguous. The CDR3 is made up of 13 amino acids. The V gene lost 2 bases and the J gene lost 10 bases, with 12 bases spanning the gap. CDR3 region: CASSLNEASEQFF. As DNA, the CDR3 is TGTGCCAGCAGTTTAAACGAGGCAAGCGAGCAGTTCTTC.

The chain carries TRBV23-1 and TRBJ1-6; D is undetermined. TRBV23-1 is filed as an ORF, its function uncertain. This CDR3 contains 14 residues. Trimming pared 8 bases from V and 3 bases from J, leaving 11 bases between. The CDR3 sequence is CASGPWDYNSPLHF. The CDR3 nucleotides are TGCGCCAGCGGCCCCTGGGACTATAATTCACCCCTCCACTTT.

This clonotype was counted only a few times. The chain recombines TRBV6-1 with TRBJ1-1; D is unresolved. CDR3 length: 14 residues. Germline V gene data show CDR1 as MNHNS and CDR2 as SASEGT. The V gene lost 7 bases and the J gene lost 0 bases, with 12 bases spanning the gap. The CDR3 DNA reads TGTGCCAGCAAGGGTGGGCTCATGAACACTGAAGCTTTCTTT. Translating it yields CASKGGLMNTEAFF.

This clonotype was detected many times. V and J are TRBV29-1 and TRBJ1-2; TRBD1 matches at 8 bases. The CDR3 contains 11 residues. V lost 7 bases and J lost 7; bases outside the gene matches: 5. Germline V gene sequence: CDR1 SQVTM, CDR2 ANQGSEA. The CDR3 coding sequence is TGCAGCGCGGACAGGGCAGCTGGCTACACCTTC. Its translation: CSADRAAGYTF. The full variable domain, rest sourced from reference TRBV29-1 and TRBJ1-2, is SAVISQKPSRDICQRGTSLTIQCQVDSQVTMMFWYRQQPGQSLTLIATANQGSEATYESGFVIDKFPISRPNLTFSTLTVSNMSPEDSSIYLCSADRAAGYTFGSGTRLTVV.

This clonotype was counted a few times. This chain connects TRBV20-1 to TRBJ1-5; D is possibly TRBD1 (5 bases). Deletions cut 6 bases from V and 1 base from J, with 16 bases between. CDR1 is DFQATT and CDR2 is SNEGSKA in the germline V gene (reference sequence). The CDR3 consists of 15 residues. The CDR3 loop reads CSAPRQFQSNQPQHF. DNA for the CDR3: TGCAGTGCCCCCCGACAGTTTCAGAGCAATCAGCCCCAGCATTTT.